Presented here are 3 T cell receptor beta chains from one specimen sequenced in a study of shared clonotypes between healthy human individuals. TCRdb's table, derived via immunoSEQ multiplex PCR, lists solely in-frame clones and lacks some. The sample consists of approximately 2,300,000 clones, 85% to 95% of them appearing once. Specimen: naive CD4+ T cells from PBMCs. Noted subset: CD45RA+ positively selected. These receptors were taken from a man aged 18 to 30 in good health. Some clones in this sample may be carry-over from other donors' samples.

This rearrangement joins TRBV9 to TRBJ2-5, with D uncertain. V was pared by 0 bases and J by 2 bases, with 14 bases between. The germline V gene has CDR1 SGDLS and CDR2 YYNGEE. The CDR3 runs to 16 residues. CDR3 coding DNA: TGTGCCAGCAGCGTAGGGGTAGGTGAGATTCAAGAGACCCAGTACTTC. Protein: CASSVGVGEIQETQYF.

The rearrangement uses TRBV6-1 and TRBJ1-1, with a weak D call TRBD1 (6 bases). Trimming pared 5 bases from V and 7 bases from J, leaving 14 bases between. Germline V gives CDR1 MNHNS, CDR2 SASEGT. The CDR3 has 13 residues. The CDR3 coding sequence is TGTGCCAGCAGTCTGGAGAGGGGGTATGAAGCTTTCTTT. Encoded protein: CASSLERGYEAFF.

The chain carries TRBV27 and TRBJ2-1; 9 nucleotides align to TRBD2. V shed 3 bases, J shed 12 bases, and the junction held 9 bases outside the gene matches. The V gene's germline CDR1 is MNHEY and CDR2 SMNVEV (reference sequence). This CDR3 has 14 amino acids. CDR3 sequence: CASSFDQREVMQFF. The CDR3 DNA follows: TGTGCCAGCAGTTTTGACCAGCGGGAGGTGATGCAGTTCTTC.